Sequencing of this T cell receptor beta chain was carried out in a study of PD-1 blockade in classical Hodgkin lymphoma. Trimming removed 10 bases from V and 5 bases from J; junction bases left unmatched: 8. Germline CDR1 is WSHSY and CDR2 is SAAADI. This CDR3 is 12 amino acids long. In every patient, relapse followed autologous stem cell transplantation, while exposure to brentuximab vedotin differed. Clones were sequenced by immunoSEQ multiplex PCR, and TCRdb holds only the in-frame ones, with some missing. The repertoire has roughly 92,000 clones, roughly 89% of them found once; the top ten carry less than 3.5%.

The chain recombines TRBV10-2 with TRBJ2-7; TRBD1 aligns across 7 bases. Sequenced material: peripheral blood mononuclear cells (PBMCs), taken at baseline. This TCR was sampled from a human donor with classical Hodgkin lymphoma. CDR3 DNA: TGCGCCACCAATCACAGGGGAGACGAGCAGTACTTC. It codes for CATNHRGDEQYF.